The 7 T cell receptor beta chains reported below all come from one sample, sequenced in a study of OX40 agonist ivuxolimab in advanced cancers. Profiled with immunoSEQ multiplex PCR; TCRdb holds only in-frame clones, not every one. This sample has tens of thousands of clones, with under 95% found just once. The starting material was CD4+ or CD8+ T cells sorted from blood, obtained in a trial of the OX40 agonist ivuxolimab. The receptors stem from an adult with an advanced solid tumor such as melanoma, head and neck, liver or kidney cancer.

DNA for the CDR3: TGTGCCAGTAGTTTCGCCGTGACTAGCGGGAGAGGTTATGAGCAGTTCTTC. It codes for CASSFAVTSGRGYEQFF. This chain links TRBV19 with TRBJ2-1; 12 positions agree with TRBD2. Germline CDR1 reads LNHDA; CDR2 reads SQIVND (reference sequence). The CDR3 has 17 amino acids. Trimming removed 5 bases from V and 8 bases from J; junction bases left unmatched: 13.

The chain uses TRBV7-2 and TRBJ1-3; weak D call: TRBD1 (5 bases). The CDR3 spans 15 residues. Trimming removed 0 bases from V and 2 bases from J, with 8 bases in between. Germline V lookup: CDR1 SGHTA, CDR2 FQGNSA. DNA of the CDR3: TGTGCCAGCAGCTTAGCCGTGGGGCCTGGAAACACCATATATTTT. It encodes CASSLAVGPGNTIYF.

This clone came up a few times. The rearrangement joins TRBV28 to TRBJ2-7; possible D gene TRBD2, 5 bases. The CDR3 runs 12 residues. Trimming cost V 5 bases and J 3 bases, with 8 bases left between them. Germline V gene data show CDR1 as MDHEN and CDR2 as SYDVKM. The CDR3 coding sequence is TGTGCCAGCAGTCGAGGGATCTACGAGCAGTACTTC. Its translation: CASSRGIYEQYF.

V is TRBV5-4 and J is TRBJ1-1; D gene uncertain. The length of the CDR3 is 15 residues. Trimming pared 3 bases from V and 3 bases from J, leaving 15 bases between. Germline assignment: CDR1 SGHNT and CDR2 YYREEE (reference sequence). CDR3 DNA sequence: TGTGCCAGCAGCTCCTCGGTCGAGGCCTACACTGAAGCTTTCTTT. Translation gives CASSSSVEAYTEAFF. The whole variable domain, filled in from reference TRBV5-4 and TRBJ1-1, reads ETGVTQSPTHLIKTRGQQVTLRCSSQSGHNTVSWYQQALGQGPQFIFQYYREEENGRGNFPPRFSGLQFPNYSSELNVNALELDDSALYLCASSSSVEAYTEAFFGQGTRLTVV.

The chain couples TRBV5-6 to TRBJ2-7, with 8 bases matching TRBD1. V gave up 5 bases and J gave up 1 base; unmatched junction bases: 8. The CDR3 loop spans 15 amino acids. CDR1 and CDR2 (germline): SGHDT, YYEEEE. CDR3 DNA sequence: TGTGCCAGCAGAAAGGGACAGGATGGATCCTACGAGCAGTACTTC. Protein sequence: CASRKGQDGSYEQYF.

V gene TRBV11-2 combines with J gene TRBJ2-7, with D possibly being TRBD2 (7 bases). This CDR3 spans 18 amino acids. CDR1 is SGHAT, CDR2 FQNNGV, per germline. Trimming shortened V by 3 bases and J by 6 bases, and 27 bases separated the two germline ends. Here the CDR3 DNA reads TGTGCCAGCAGCTTCGGGGGGCTGGGGGCGGCCCGTGGATCCGAGCAGTACTTC. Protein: CASSFGGLGAARGSEQYF.

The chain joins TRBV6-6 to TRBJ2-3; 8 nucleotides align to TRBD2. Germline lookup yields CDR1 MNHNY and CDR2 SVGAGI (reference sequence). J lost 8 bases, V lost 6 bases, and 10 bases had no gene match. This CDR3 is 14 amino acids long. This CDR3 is CASRYLDREGTQYF. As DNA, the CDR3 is TGTGCCAGCAGGTATCTCGACCGGGAGGGTACGCAGTATTTT.